The present entry profiles one T cell receptor (beta chain) with its context. The sample originates from a study of blood T cell dynamics during melanoma immunotherapy. The table came from immunoSEQ multiplex PCR; TCRdb's copy has only in-frame clones and leaves some out. The profile shows just under 6,000 clones, roughly 77% of them singletons. The time point denotes: week 3, after first cycle of checkpoint inhibitor. Germline CDR1 and CDR2: LNHDA and SQIVND (reference sequence). With 5 bases removed from V and 1 base from J, the gap between germline ends came to 9 bases. CDR3 length: 15 amino acids.

This TCR was sampled from a human donor with melanoma. The starting material was blood, obtained from a patient treated with checkpoint blockade. The chain is built from TRBV19 and TRBJ2-6, with D tentatively TRBD2 (5 bases). Here the CDR3 DNA reads TGTGCCAGTAGTGAAAGGGAGTCTGGGGCCAACGTCCTGACTTTC. It translates to CASSERESGANVLTF. The whole variable domain, filled in from reference TRBV19 and TRBJ2-6, reads DGGITQSPKYLFRKEGQNVTLSCEQNLNHDAMYWYRQDPGQGLRLIYYSQIVNDFQKGDIAEGYSVSREKKESFPLTVTSAQKNPTAFYLCASSERESGANVLTFGAGSRLTVL.